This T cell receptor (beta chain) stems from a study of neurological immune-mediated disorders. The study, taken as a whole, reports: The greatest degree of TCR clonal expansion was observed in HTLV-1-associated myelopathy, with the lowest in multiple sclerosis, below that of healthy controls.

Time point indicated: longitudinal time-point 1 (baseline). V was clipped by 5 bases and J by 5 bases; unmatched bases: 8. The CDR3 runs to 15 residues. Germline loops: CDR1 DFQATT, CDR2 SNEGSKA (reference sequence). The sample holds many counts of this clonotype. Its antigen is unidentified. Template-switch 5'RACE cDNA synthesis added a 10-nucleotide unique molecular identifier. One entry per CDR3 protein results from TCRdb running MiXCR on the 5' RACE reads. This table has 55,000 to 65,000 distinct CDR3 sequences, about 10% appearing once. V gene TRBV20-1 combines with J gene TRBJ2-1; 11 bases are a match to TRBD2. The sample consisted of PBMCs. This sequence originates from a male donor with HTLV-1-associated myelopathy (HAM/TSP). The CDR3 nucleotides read TGCAGTGCTCAGGATAGCGGGGGGGCTAACAATGAGCAGTTCTTC. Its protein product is CSAQDSGGANNEQFF.